Sequencing of this T cell receptor beta chain was carried out in a study of cytomegalovirus exposure and HLA in healthy donors. Study-wide findings and caveats: A missense variant in DCLRE1C was later tied to TCR beta V- and J-gene trimming.

The PCR used 60 Vbeta and 13 Jbeta primers. The assay was immunoSEQ multiplex PCR, and TCRdb's table has in-frame clones only and misses some. The sample yields about 31,000 clones, approximately 61% seen once. The germline V gene encodes CDR1 SQVTM and CDR2 ANQGSEA. The trim removed 5 bases at V and 4 bases at J, leaving 13 bases unmatched. This CDR3 spans 17 amino acids. In regard to this clone: Its matching antigen is unknown.

V usage is TRBV29-1 and J usage is TRBJ2-4; 11 bases agree with TRBD2. The material sequenced was PBMCs. This receptor was taken from a middle-aged man in good health and CMV-seropositive. The CDR3 DNA sequence: TGCAGCGTTTCCCCGCATACTAGCGGGAGATCAAAAAACATTCAGTACTTC. Protein sequence: CSVSPHTSGRSKNIQYF.